The following is a T cell receptor (beta chain) sequence with its context. The antigen remains unidentified. Unique molecular identifiers tagged the TCR beta cDNA libraries. Via MiXCR, TCRdb re-called the PCR reads, giving one row per CDR3 protein. The sample carries 700,000 to 800,000 distinct CDR3 sequences, 25% to 30% recorded once. This sample stems from a study of post-analysis software for immune sequencing data. Study-wide points: Elevated frequency relative to controls characterized a handful of TRBV segments in patients, TRBV5-6, TRBV5-1 and TRBV20-1 among them.

This CDR3 has 14 amino acids. Trimming took off 3 bases at V and 8 bases at J, with 16 bases between the two ends. Germline V lookup: CDR1 MNHNS, CDR2 SASEGT. What was sequenced was blood. The clonotype was recovered from a girl aged 5 to 17 with multiple sclerosis. The chain is built from TRBV6-1 and TRBJ1-2; D perhaps matches TRBD1 (5 bases). The chain's CDR3 is CASSDRRRGHGYTF. For the CDR3, the DNA is TGTGCCAGCAGTGACCGGCGTAGGGGCCACGGCTACACCTTC.